A single sample is the source of the 11 T cell receptor beta chains below, sequenced in a study of early T cells in non-severe SARS-CoV-2 infection. TCRdb analysed the 5' RACE reads with MiXCR anew, one entry per CDR3 protein. The sample lists under 85,000 distinct CDR3 sequences; 10% to 15% were seen once. Sequenced here: whole blood, sampled at baseline. Every receptor here comes from an adult who was a healthcare worker with PCR-confirmed SARS-CoV-2 infection or an uninfected control (not recorded which). The donor label of this sample is uncertain.

The chain joins TRBV11-2 to TRBJ2-7; D ambiguous. Trimming took off 1 base at V and 5 bases at J, with 6 bases between the two ends. Germline-derived CDR1 and CDR2 are SGHAT and FQNNGV. This CDR3 is built from 12 residues. CDR3 region: CASSLVPDEQYF. CDR3 coding DNA: TGTGCCAGCAGCTTAGTACCTGACGAGCAGTACTTC.

The chain recombines TRBV14 with TRBJ2-1, with D unclear. CDR1 is SGHDN and CDR2 is FVKESK in the germline V gene. This CDR3 spans 12 amino acids. Trimming pared 1 base from V and 7 bases from J, leaving 5 bases between. The CDR3, as DNA: TGTGCCAGCAGCCAAGGAGGAAATGAGCAGTTCTTC. Its translation is CASSQGGNEQFF.

This chain links TRBV4-3 with TRBJ1-5; TRBD1 agrees at 10 bases. This CDR3 region has 14 residues. J lost 6 bases, V lost 6 bases, and 5 bases had no gene match. The V gene's germline CDR1 is LGHNA and CDR2 YSLEER. This CDR3 is CASSPGQGVQPQHF. The CDR3 bases are TGCGCCAGCAGTCCCGGACAGGGGGTTCAGCCCCAGCATTTT.

The chain combines TRBV5-5 with TRBJ1-1; 8 positions agree with TRBD1. Germline V gives CDR1 SGHKS, CDR2 YYEKEE (reference sequence). V was clipped by 3 bases and J by 7 bases; unmatched bases: 5. This CDR3 spans 13 amino acids. CDR3 protein: CASSWTGPNEAFF. CDR3 nucleotide sequence: TGTGCCAGCAGCTGGACAGGGCCGAATGAAGCTTTCTTT. The full variable domain, in which reference TRBV5-5 and TRBJ1-1 provide the parts outside the CDR3, is DAGVTQSPTHLIKTRGQQVTLRCSPISGHKSVSWYQQVLGQGPQFIFQYYEKEERGRGNFPDRFSARQFPNYSSELNVNALLLGDSALYLCASSWTGPNEAFFGQGTRLTVV.

This clonotype was observed at least ten times. The genes are TRBV4-1 and TRBJ2-7; possibly TRBD2 for D (5 bases). This CDR3 has 16 residues. Germline CDR1 MGHRA, CDR2 YSYEKL. V lost 1 base, J lost 0 bases, and 13 bases lay in between. The CDR3 coding sequence is TGCGCCAGCAGCCAAGTCAGTGGTAGCGACTCCTACGAGCAGTACTTC. It yields the protein CASSQVSGSDSYEQYF.

This clonotype occurred a few times. The chain has TRBV7-3 and TRBJ1-1; 9 nucleotides line up with TRBD1. Trimming removed 4 bases from V and 9 bases from J; junction bases left unmatched: 3. CDR1 and CDR2 from the germline V gene are SGHTA and FQGTGA. The CDR3 consists of 12 residues. DNA for the CDR3: TGTGCCAGCAGCTCCGGACAGGGGAAAGCTTTCTTT. Protein product: CASSSGQGKAFF.

The chain has TRBV13 and TRBJ2-3; the match to TRBD1 covers 9 bases. Per the germline V gene, CDR1 is PRHDT and CDR2 is FYEKMQ (reference sequence). The CDR3 extends over 18 amino acids. Trimming at V came to 0 bases and at J to 2 bases, leaving 9 bases not matched to a gene. The CDR3 DNA reads TGTGCCAGCAGCTTAGGCTTCCGGGACAGGGTATCCACAGATACGCAGTATTTT. Translating gives CASSLGFRDRVSTDTQYF.

This clonotype was seen a few times. This chain links TRBV11-2 with TRBJ2-5; maybe TRBD2 (5 bases). Per germline, CDR1 SGHAT and CDR2 FQNNGV. CDR3 length equals 16 residues. The V end lost 2 bases, the J end lost 5 bases, and 18 bases lay between the germline ends. The CDR3 loop reads CASSLWELGKLETQYF. In nucleotides, the CDR3 is TGTGCCAGCAGCTTATGGGAGCTAGGGAAACTTGAGACCCAGTACTTC.

This clonotype was counted at least ten times. The chain joins TRBV2 to TRBJ1-2, with 9 bases fitting TRBD1. Per the germline V gene, CDR1 is SNHLY and CDR2 is FYNNEI. V lost 8 bases, J lost 4 bases, and 2 bases stayed unmatched. This CDR3 is built from 12 residues. The CDR3 region is CASAGQGYGYTF. The CDR3 DNA reads TGTGCCAGCGCGGGACAGGGCTATGGCTACACCTTC.

This clonotype was counted between two and nine times. The chain has TRBV6-2 or TRBV6-3 and TRBJ2-1; D unresolved. Per the germline V gene, CDR1 is MNHEY and CDR2 is SVGEGT. The V and J ends lost 5 bases and 9 bases respectively, with 17 bases between them. CDR3 length: 14 residues. The CDR3 DNA reads as TGTGCCAGCAGTCGAGAAGCGATTAATACTGAGCAGTTCTTC. It translates to CASSREAINTEQFF.

This clonotype has just a few counts. The V and J genes are TRBV5-6 and TRBJ2-1; 9 bases line up with TRBD1. This CDR3 is built from 17 residues. The V segment lost 4 bases and the J segment 4 bases; nucleotides outside the gene matches: 12. Per the germline V gene, CDR1 is SGHDT and CDR2 is YYEEEE. The CDR3 bases are TGTGCCAGCAGCCTAAGACACGGGACAGGGTTATACAATGAGCAGTTCTTC. Its translation is CASSLRHGTGLYNEQFF.